Below are 5 T cell receptor beta chains sequenced from a single sample in a study of blood T cell repertoires in COVID-19. Libraries were prepared by immunoSEQ multiplex PCR; TCRdb keeps only in-frame clonotypes and omits some of them. The table shows 250,000 to 300,000 clones, with 88% occurring only once. Input material: PBMCs or T cells enriched from blood (not recorded which). These receptors were obtained from a woman between 25 and 40 years old who had recovered from COVID-19.

J is TRBJ1-2 and V is TRBV28; D perhaps matches TRBD1 (6 bases). The germline V and J ends were trimmed by 1 base and 4 bases, with 13 bases remaining between them. The germline V gene encodes CDR1 MDHEN and CDR2 SYDVKM. This CDR3 has 15 residues. This CDR3 is CASSLFGGRSYGYTF. The CDR3 DNA reads as TGTGCCAGCAGTTTATTCGGGGGGCGCTCCTATGGCTACACCTTC.

The chain combines TRBV6-5 with TRBJ2-7; 8 bases align to TRBD2. Per germline, CDR1 MNHEY and CDR2 SVGAGI. The CDR3 consists of 15 residues. V shed 0 bases and J 2 bases; nucleotides not matched to a gene: 3. The CDR3 loop is CASSYSRGDPYEQYF. In DNA form, the CDR3 reads TGTGCCAGCAGTTACTCGCGGGGGGACCCCTACGAGCAGTACTTC.

V gene TRBV9 combines with J gene TRBJ2-3; 14 bases align to TRBD2. Losses at the gene ends were 3 bases for V and 7 bases for J; bases not matched to a gene: 7. The germline V gene has CDR1 SGDLS and CDR2 YYNGEE. This CDR3 has 16 amino acids. CDR3 sequence: CASSARGTSGGNTQYF. CDR3 nucleotides: TGTGCCAGCAGCGCGCGAGGGACTAGCGGGGGAAATACGCAGTATTTT.

The chain employs TRBV4-2 and TRBJ2-5; D is unclear. The CDR3 is 14 amino acids. V was shortened by 5 bases and J by 7 bases, with 17 bases between the two germline ends. Germline CDR1 reads LGHNA; CDR2 reads YNFKEQ. In DNA, the CDR3 is TGTGCCAGCAGCTCACACCGAGGCCCGGGGACCCAGTACTTC. Amino acid sequence: CASSSHRGPGTQYF.

This chain connects TRBV28 to TRBJ2-3; TRBD1 might be the D (6 bases). CDR1 and CDR2 from the germline V gene are MDHEN and SYDVKM. CDR3 length: 16 amino acids. Trimming removed 5 bases at V and 2 bases at J, with 17 bases between. The CDR3 sequence: CASSLTGLGITDTQYF. As DNA, the CDR3 is TGTGCCAGCAGTCTTACAGGGTTGGGGATCACAGATACGCAGTATTTT.